The 8 T cell receptor beta chains below all came from one sample that was sequenced in a study of PD-L1 blockade in urothelial cancer. Using immunoSEQ multiplex PCR, the repertoire was profiled, and TCRdb retains in-frame clones only, with some absent. Of about 41,000 clones in the sample, about 88% were seen once. Time point meaning: peripheral blood 6 weeks after treatment start. Sequenced here: PBMCs, sampled around atezolizumab (anti-PD-L1) treatment. The source is a man between 70 and 80 years old with urothelial cancer.

The chain is built from TRBV10-3 and TRBJ2-3; 9 bases align to TRBD2. The trim removed 0 bases at V and 0 bases at J, leaving 4 bases unmatched. The CDR3 runs to 17 residues. The V gene's germline CDR1 is ENHRY and CDR2 SYGVKD. The CDR3 sequence is CAISESRTSGSTDTQYF. For the CDR3, the DNA is TGTGCCATCAGTGAGTCAAGAACTAGCGGGAGCACAGATACGCAGTATTTT.

V and J are TRBV18 and TRBJ1-1, with D hard to call. Trimming took 1 base from V and 3 from J, leaving 12 bases between them. CDR1 and CDR2 (germline): KGHSH, LQKENI. The CDR3 has 15 residues. The CDR3 sequence: CASSPRPRYDTEAFF. The CDR3 region has the DNA TGTGCCAGCTCACCACGGCCACGTTACGACACTGAAGCTTTCTTT.

This clone was detected only once. This chain links TRBV25-1 with TRBJ2-1; maybe TRBD1 (6 bases). Germline CDR1 reads MGHDK; CDR2 reads SYGVNS. Trimming pared 3 bases from V and 0 bases from J, leaving 9 bases between. CDR3 length: 15 amino acids. The chain's CDR3 is CASSDTGSSYNEQFF. In DNA, the CDR3 is TGTGCCAGCAGTGATACAGGGAGCTCCTACAATGAGCAGTTCTTC.

This clone was seen just once. This chain links TRBV2 with TRBJ2-5; D not certain. Germline CDR1 is SNHLY and CDR2 is FYNNEI. V was trimmed by 4 bases and J by 5 bases, leaving 5 bases between them. This CDR3 is 11 amino acids long. CDR3 coding DNA: TGTGCCAGCAGTGGGCAGGAGACCCAGTACTTC. This encodes CASSGQETQYF. The full variable domain, in which reference TRBV2 and TRBJ2-5 provide the parts outside the CDR3, is EPEVTQTPSHQVTQMGQEVILRCVPISNHLYFYWYRQILGQKVEFLVSFYNNEISEKSEIFDDQFSVERPDGSNFTLKIRSTKLEDSAMYFCASSGQETQYFGPGTRLLVL.

V and J are TRBV18 and TRBJ2-1, with D perhaps matching TRBD1 (5 bases). The length of the CDR3 is 13 residues. Germline V gives CDR1 KGHSH, CDR2 LQKENI. Trimming left V 6 bases short and J 4 bases short, with 10 bases between. In DNA, the CDR3 is TGTGCCAGCTCGCCGGACAATTACAATGAGCAGTTCTTC. The encoded protein is CASSPDNYNEQFF.

The chain couples TRBV30 to TRBJ2-4, with 15 positions matching TRBD2. V trimming: 1 base; J trimming: 1 base; junction bases outside the gene matches: 8. Germline-derived CDR1 and CDR2 are GTSNPN and SVGIG (reference sequence). This CDR3 has 19 amino acids. The CDR3 spells CAWSGGLAGGPSAKNIQYF. The CDR3 region has the DNA TGTGCCTGGAGTGGTGGACTAGCGGGAGGGCCCTCGGCCAAAAACATTCAGTACTTC.

This sequence joins TRBV9 and TRBJ2-1; 9 bases line up with TRBD2. CDR3 length equals 15 residues. After removal of 2 bases from V and 7 bases from J, the junction contained 7 bases not matched to a gene. In germline, CDR1 is SGDLS, CDR2 YYNGEE. In DNA form, the CDR3 reads TGTGCCAGCAGCGTTAGGGCGGGAGGGAAGAATGAGCAGTTCTTC. It yields the protein CASSVRAGGKNEQFF.

This sequence joins TRBV6-6 and TRBJ2-5; 7 positions agree with TRBD1. V lost 4 bases, J lost 1 base, and 3 bases stayed unmatched. From germline, CDR1 is MNHNY and CDR2 SVGAGI (reference sequence). The CDR3 is 14 residues long. CDR3 nucleotide sequence: TGTGCCAGCAGTTTGGACAGGCGCCAAGAGACCCAGTACTTC. Translating gives CASSLDRRQETQYF.